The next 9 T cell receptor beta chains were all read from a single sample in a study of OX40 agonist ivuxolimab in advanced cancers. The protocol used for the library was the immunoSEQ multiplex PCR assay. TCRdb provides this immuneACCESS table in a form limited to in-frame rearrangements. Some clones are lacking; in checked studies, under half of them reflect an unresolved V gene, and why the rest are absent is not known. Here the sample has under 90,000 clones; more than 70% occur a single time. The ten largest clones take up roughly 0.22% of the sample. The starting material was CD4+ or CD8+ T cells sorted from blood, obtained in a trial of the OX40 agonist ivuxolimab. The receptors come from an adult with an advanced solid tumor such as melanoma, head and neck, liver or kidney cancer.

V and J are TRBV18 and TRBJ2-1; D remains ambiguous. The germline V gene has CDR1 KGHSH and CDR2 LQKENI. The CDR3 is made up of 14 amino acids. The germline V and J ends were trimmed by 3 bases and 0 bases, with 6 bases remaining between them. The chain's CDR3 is CASSPGNSYNEQFF. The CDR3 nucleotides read TGTGCCAGCTCACCGGGGAACTCCTACAATGAGCAGTTCTTC.

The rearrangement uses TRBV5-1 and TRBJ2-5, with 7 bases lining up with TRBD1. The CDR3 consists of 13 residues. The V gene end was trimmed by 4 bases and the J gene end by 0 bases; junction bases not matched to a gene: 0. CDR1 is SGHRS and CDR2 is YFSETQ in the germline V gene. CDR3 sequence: CASSGTDQETQYF. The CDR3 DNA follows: TGCGCCAGCAGCGGGACAGACCAAGAGACCCAGTACTTC.

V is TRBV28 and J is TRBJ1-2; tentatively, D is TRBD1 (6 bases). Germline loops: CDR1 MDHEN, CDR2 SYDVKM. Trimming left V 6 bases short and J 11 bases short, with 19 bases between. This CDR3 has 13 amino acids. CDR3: CASSPTGDKRYTF. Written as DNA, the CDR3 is TGTGCCAGCAGCCCCACCGGGGACAAGCGGTACACCTTC.

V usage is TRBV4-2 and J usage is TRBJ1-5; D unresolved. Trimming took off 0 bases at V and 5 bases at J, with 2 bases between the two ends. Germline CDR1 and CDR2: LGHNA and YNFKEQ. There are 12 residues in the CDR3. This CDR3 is CASSQDYQPQHF. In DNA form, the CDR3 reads TGTGCCAGCAGCCAAGATTATCAGCCCCAGCATTTT.

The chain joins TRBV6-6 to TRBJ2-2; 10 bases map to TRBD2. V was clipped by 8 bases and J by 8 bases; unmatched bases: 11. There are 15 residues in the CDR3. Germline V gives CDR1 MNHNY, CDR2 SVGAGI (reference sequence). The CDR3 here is CASGPSGSISGELFF. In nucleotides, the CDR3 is TGTGCCAGCGGTCCTAGCGGGAGTATTTCTGGGGAGCTGTTTTTT.

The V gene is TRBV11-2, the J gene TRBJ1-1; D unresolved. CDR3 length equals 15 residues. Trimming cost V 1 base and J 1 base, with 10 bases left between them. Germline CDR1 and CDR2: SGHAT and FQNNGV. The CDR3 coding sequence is TGTGCCAGCAGCTTAGCGGCGAGACGGAACACTGAAGCTTTCTTT. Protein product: CASSLAARRNTEAFF.

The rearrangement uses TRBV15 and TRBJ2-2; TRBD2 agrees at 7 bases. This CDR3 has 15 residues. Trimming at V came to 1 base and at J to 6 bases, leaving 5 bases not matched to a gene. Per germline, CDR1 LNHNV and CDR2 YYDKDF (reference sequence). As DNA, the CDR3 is TGTGCCACCAGCAGAGCAAGCGGGGTGGCCGGGGAGCTGTTTTTT. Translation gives CATSRASGVAGELFF.

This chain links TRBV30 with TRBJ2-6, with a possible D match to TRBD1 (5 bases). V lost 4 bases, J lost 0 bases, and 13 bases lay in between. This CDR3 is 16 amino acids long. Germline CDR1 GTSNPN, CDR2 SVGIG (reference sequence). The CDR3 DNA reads TGTGCCTGGAAGGGGCAGGGTGTCTCTGGGGCCAACGTCCTGACTTTC. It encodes CAWKGQGVSGANVLTF.

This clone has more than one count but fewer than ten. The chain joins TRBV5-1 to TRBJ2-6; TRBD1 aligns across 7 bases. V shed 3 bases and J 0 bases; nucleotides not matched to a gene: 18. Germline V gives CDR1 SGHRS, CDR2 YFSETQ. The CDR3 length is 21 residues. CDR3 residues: CASSWGVLVGGYSSGANVLTF. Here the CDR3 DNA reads TGCGCCAGCAGCTGGGGTGTGTTGGTAGGGGGCTATTCCTCTGGGGCCAACGTCCTGACTTTC.